This T cell receptor (beta chain) was retrieved from a study of cytomegalovirus exposure and HLA in healthy donors. Study findings and constraints: Presence/absence analyses treated sequencing depth as roughly uniform across donors. Rare TCR sequences dominated, though some public TCRs recurred in many donors. Testing in vitro showed a few CMV-associated chains specific for CMV antigens.

The CDR3 contains 14 residues. Germline V gene data show CDR1 as SNHLY and CDR2 as FYNNEI. Trimming stripped 7 bases from V and 5 bases from J, with 15 bases between. Primers: 60 Vbeta forward and 13 Jbeta reverse. Repertoires were generated with immunoSEQ multiplex PCR, while TCRdb's copy carries only in-frame clones and drops some. The sample yields approximately 170,000 clones, around 78% seen once. Comments on this clone: As yet, its antigen is unknown.

The chain is built from TRBV2 and TRBJ1-5; unclear D gene. Sequencing was done on a sample of PBMCs. The TCR originated in a middle-aged woman in good health and CMV-seropositive. This CDR3 reads CASTPEAGDQPQHF. CDR3 DNA sequence: TGTGCCAGCACCCCCGAGGCGGGAGATCAGCCCCAGCATTTT.